This T cell receptor beta chain was recovered during a study of OX40 agonist ivuxolimab in advanced cancers. Turning to this clone: The antigen is undetermined.

Study-wide results and limits: Nonresponders included some who also had low normalized T-cell clonal expansion. CD8+ T cells showed, on average, more clonal expansion than CD4+ cells.

The table came from immunoSEQ multiplex PCR; TCRdb's copy has only in-frame clones and leaves some out. The sample holds 70,000 or so clones, over 80% seen once. The receptor was isolated from an adult with an advanced solid tumor such as melanoma, head and neck, liver or kidney cancer. Sequenced material: CD4+ or CD8+ T cells sorted from blood, taken in a trial of the OX40 agonist ivuxolimab.

For the CDR3, the DNA is TGTGCCAGCAGTTACTCGACCGGGGTTGGTCAGCCCCAGCATTTT. It translates to CASSYSTGVGQPQHF. V usage is TRBV6-5 and J usage is TRBJ1-5; no clear D. Germline-derived CDR1 and CDR2 are MNHEY and SVGAGI. With 0 bases removed from V and 6 bases from J, the gap between germline ends came to 12 bases. The CDR3 spans 15 residues.